These 23 T cell receptor beta chains originate from one sample sequenced in a study of cytomegalovirus exposure and HLA in healthy donors. PCR used 60 Vbeta primers and 13 Jbeta primers. TCRdb's table, derived via immunoSEQ multiplex PCR, lists solely in-frame clones and lacks some. The sample has over 75,000 clones, about a tenth seen once. Sequencing was done on a sample of PBMCs. These receptors were obtained from a man between 45 and 60 years old in good health and CMV-seropositive.

V is TRBV5-4 and J is TRBJ2-7; 10 nucleotides line up with TRBD1. V lost 3 bases to trimming and J lost 2 bases; unmatched junction nucleotides: 5. Germline V gene data show CDR1 as SGHNT and CDR2 as YYREEE (reference sequence). The CDR3 is 15 amino acids. The CDR3 nucleotides read TGTGCCAGCAGCTGGGGGGGGACAGGGGCCTACGAGCAGTACTTC. This encodes CASSWGGTGAYEQYF.

This clone turned up a few times. J is TRBJ2-1 and V is TRBV27; TRBD2 is a possible D gene (7 bases). The germline CDR1 and CDR2 sequences are MNHEY and SMNVEV (reference sequence). Between the trimmed V and J ends, which lost 5 bases and 4 bases, there was a span of 18 bases. This CDR3 has 16 amino acids. Here the CDR3 DNA reads TGTGCCAGCAGTCTACTAAGGAGGGGGGGTTACAATGAGCAGTTCTTC. Residues: CASSLLRRGGYNEQFF.

The chain has TRBV6-5 and TRBJ2-2; D gene uncertain. The ends were cut back, 2 bases at V and 2 bases at J, with 12 bases in the middle. The CDR3 consists of 16 residues. Germline V CDR1 and CDR2: MNHEY, SVGAGI. Written as DNA, the CDR3 is TGTGCCAGCAGTTACGAAAGCCCACGAAACACCGGGGAGCTGTTTTTT. Translated, it gives CASSYESPRNTGELFF.

This clone was counted a few times. The rearrangement links TRBV28 to TRBJ2-7; D remains unclear. This CDR3 spans 12 amino acids. The germline V and J ends were trimmed by 2 bases and 9 bases, with 11 bases remaining between them. The germline V gene has CDR1 MDHEN and CDR2 SYDVKM. The CDR3 reads CASSLKTSGQYF. CDR3 DNA: TGTGCCAGCAGTTTAAAGACCTCGGGGCAGTACTTC.

The table lists this clone with a few counts. The chain links TRBV27 to TRBJ2-7, with TRBD1 matching over 8 bases. V dropped 1 base and J dropped 2; count of bases not matched to a gene: 4. The germline V gene has CDR1 MNHEY and CDR2 SMNVEV (reference sequence). This CDR3 region has 15 residues. CDR3 nucleotide sequence: TGTGCCAGCAGTTTATATCAGGGGGCCACCTACGAGCAGTACTTC. It yields the protein CASSLYQGATYEQYF.

This clone was counted a few times. The chain joins TRBV5-6 to TRBJ2-7; 10 nucleotides align to TRBD1. Germline-derived CDR1 and CDR2 are SGHDT and YYEEEE. The CDR3 contains 16 residues. The V gene end was trimmed by 4 bases and the J gene end by 5 bases; junction bases not matched to a gene: 12. The CDR3 reads CASSTDFRDRGNEQYF. The CDR3 DNA sequence: TGTGCCAGCAGCACAGATTTCCGGGACAGGGGTAACGAGCAGTACTTC.

This chain joins TRBV7-3 and TRBJ2-1; 7 bases align to TRBD1. J was trimmed by 0 bases and V by 0 bases; bases with no gene match: 2. The germline V gene encodes CDR1 SGHTA and CDR2 FQGTGA. The CDR3 length is 16 residues. CDR3 bases: TGTGCCAGCAGCTTAACGGGACAGAGCTCCTACAATGAGCAGTTCTTC. Translation gives CASSLTGQSSYNEQFF.

The gene calls are TRBV11-2 and TRBJ2-7; D ambiguous. Germline-derived CDR1 and CDR2 are SGHAT and FQNNGV. V gave up 3 bases and J gave up 4 bases, with 7 bases separating them. The CDR3 loop spans 12 amino acids. CDR3 in DNA: TGTGCCAGCAGCTTCGCAGATTACGAGCAGTACTTC. It is translated as CASSFADYEQYF.

This clone occurred a few times. The rearrangement uses TRBV27 and TRBJ2-1; 11 bases line up with TRBD2. The V and J ends lost 6 bases and 0 bases, in that order; junction bases with no gene match: 19. This CDR3 contains 21 residues. Germline loops: CDR1 MNHEY, CDR2 SMNVEV (reference sequence). For the CDR3, the DNA is TGTGCCAGCAGCCGTCGGAGGCTAGCGGGAGGAAGAGAGAGCTCCTACAATGAGCAGTTCTTC. Translation gives CASSRRRLAGGRESSYNEQFF.

The chain recombines TRBV19 with TRBJ1-5; TRBD1 might be the D (5 bases). This CDR3 contains 15 residues. Per the germline V gene, CDR1 is LNHDA and CDR2 is SQIVND (reference sequence). V was trimmed by 2 bases and J by 2 bases, leaving 10 bases between them. CDR3 sequence (DNA): TGTGCCAGTAGTATAAGTGGAGGGGGCAATCAGCCCCAGCATTTT. It yields the protein CASSISGGGNQPQHF. Supplemented by reference TRBV19 and TRBJ1-5, the full variable domain reads DGGITQSPKYLFRKEGQNVTLSCEQNLNHDAMYWYRQDPGQGLRLIYYSQIVNDFQKGDIAEGYSVSREKKESFPLTVTSAQKNPTAFYLCASSISGGGNQPQHFGDGTRLSIL.

This clone was seen a handful of times. V and J are TRBV14 and TRBJ2-7, with 11 bases aligning to TRBD2. The germline V gene encodes CDR1 SGHDN and CDR2 FVKESK. After removal of 0 bases from V and 4 bases from J, the junction contained 5 bases not matched to a gene. This CDR3 comprises 16 residues. CDR3 region: CASSQDAGLAVYEQYF. In DNA, the CDR3 is TGTGCCAGCAGCCAAGATGCGGGACTAGCGGTTTACGAGCAGTACTTC.

This clone was counted only a few times. This chain uses TRBV11-2 with TRBJ2-1; D perhaps matches TRBD2 (6 bases). Per germline, CDR1 SGHAT and CDR2 FQNNGV. The CDR3 runs 13 residues. V lost 3 bases and J lost 5, with 8 bases in between. The CDR3 nucleotides are TGTGCCAGCAGCTTGGGGGGACACAATGAGCAGTTCTTC. Translation gives CASSLGGHNEQFF.

This clone was recorded once. The chain employs TRBV5-1 and TRBJ2-3, with TRBD2 identical over 8 bases. Per the germline V gene, CDR1 is SGHRS and CDR2 is YFSETQ. V trimming: 4 bases; J trimming: 1 base; junction bases outside the gene matches: 5. The length of the CDR3 is 15 residues. The CDR3 DNA is TGCGCCAGCAGCCTGGGACTAGTTGGCACAGATACGCAGTATTTT. It translates to CASSLGLVGTDTQYF.

By its share, this clone is medium-sized. The chain joins TRBV5-8 to TRBJ1-1, with a weak D call TRBD1 (5 bases). Germline assignment: CDR1 SGHTS and CDR2 YDEGEE. The CDR3 is 14 amino acids. V lost 0 bases, J lost 6 bases, and 12 bases lay in between. The CDR3 DNA follows: TGTGCCAGCAGCTTGGAGGCAGGGAGGGCTGAAGCTTTCTTT. This encodes CASSLEAGRAEAFF.

The V call is TRBV5-5, the J call TRBJ2-5, with 9 bases identical to TRBD2. The CDR3 is 16 amino acids. V shed 4 bases and J 1 base; nucleotides not matched to a gene: 8. CDR1 and CDR2 from the germline V gene are SGHKS and YYEKEE (reference sequence). This CDR3 reads CASSDGLAYLQETQYF. The DNA for the CDR3 is TGTGCCAGCAGCGACGGACTAGCGTACCTCCAAGAGACCCAGTACTTC.

V gene TRBV7-9 combines with J gene TRBJ2-5; TRBD1 agrees at 7 bases. After removal of 6 bases from V and 0 bases from J, the junction contained 7 bases not matched to a gene. This CDR3 spans 15 amino acids. Per germline, CDR1 SEHNR and CDR2 FQNEAQ (reference sequence). CDR3: CASRFDRAYQETQYF. The CDR3 coding sequence is TGTGCCAGCAGATTCGACAGGGCCTACCAAGAGACCCAGTACTTC.

Only a few counts were recorded for this clone. Other nucleotide sequences from this sample produce the same CDR3. The CDR3 nucleotides are TGTGCCAGCAGCCGGCTAGCGGGGGAGACCGGGGAGCTGTTTTTT. It codes for CASSRLAGETGELFF. This rearrangement joins TRBV5-4 to TRBJ2-2; 10 nucleotides align to TRBD2. Per germline, CDR1 SGHNT and CDR2 YYREEE (reference sequence). The CDR3 runs 15 residues. V shed 4 bases, J shed 5 bases, and the junction held 5 bases outside the gene matches. Full variable domain (remainder filled in from reference TRBV5-4 and TRBJ2-2): ETGVTQSPTHLIKTRGQQVTLRCSSQSGHNTVSWYQQALGQGPQFIFQYYREEENGRGNFPPRFSGLQFPNYSSELNVNALELDDSALYLCASSRLAGETGELFFGEGSRLTVL.

The gene calls are TRBV6-6 and TRBJ1-1; 8 bases are a match to TRBD1. Unmatched junction bases numbered 13, after V lost 7 bases and J lost 3 bases. The CDR3 covers 16 residues. Germline V gene sequence: CDR1 MNHNY, CDR2 SVGAGI (reference sequence). The CDR3 DNA sequence: TGTGCCAGCACTAATAGACAGGGGCGGTTGGACACTGAAGCTTTCTTT. Amino acids: CASTNRQGRLDTEAFF.

V and J are TRBV19 and TRBJ2-3, with D possibly TRBD2 on 6 matching bases. The CDR3 runs 15 residues. Germline CDR1 and CDR2: LNHDA and SQIVND (reference sequence). Trimming removed 10 bases at V and 4 bases at J, with 21 bases between. The CDR3 here is CATSPLGGAPDTQYF. CDR3 coding DNA: TGTGCCACAAGCCCCCTAGGAGGGGCCCCAGATACGCAGTATTTT.

This clone was observed a handful of times. The chain links TRBV4-1 to TRBJ1-4; D may be TRBD1 (5 bases). The CDR3 extends over 16 amino acids. V lost 0 bases and J lost 8, with 16 bases in between. Per germline, CDR1 MGHRA and CDR2 YSYEKL. Here the CDR3 reads CASSQDLGLKGEKLFF. DNA of the CDR3: TGCGCCAGCAGCCAAGATTTGGGACTCAAAGGAGAAAAACTGTTTTTT.

The chain is built from TRBV18 and TRBJ2-1; 7 bases fit TRBD2. The J segment lost 6 bases and the V segment lost 2 bases, leaving 7 bases of the junction unmatched. Germline CDR1 is KGHSH and CDR2 is LQKENI. There are 15 residues in the CDR3. CDR3 in DNA: TGTGCCAGCTCACCATGGGCTAGCGGAGCCAATGAGCAGTTCTTC. Encoded protein: CASSPWASGANEQFF.

This chain links TRBV11-2 with TRBJ1-4; 9 positions agree with TRBD1. J gave up 8 bases and V 7 bases, and 8 bases lay outside the gene matches. CDR1 is SGHAT, CDR2 FQNNGV, per germline. The CDR3 consists of 14 residues. This chain's CDR3 is CASNPDRGVEKLFF. The CDR3 bases are TGTGCCAGCAACCCGGACAGGGGAGTAGAAAAACTGTTTTTT.

This clone has only a few counts. The chain is built from TRBV9 and TRBJ2-3, with 13 nucleotides matching TRBD2. Germline V CDR1 and CDR2: SGDLS, YYNGEE. This CDR3 has 19 amino acids. V lost 5 bases and J lost 0; bases outside the gene matches: 12. CDR3: CASSEPRGTSGKSTDTQYF. The CDR3 DNA reads as TGTGCCAGCAGTGAGCCTAGAGGGACTAGCGGGAAAAGCACAGATACGCAGTATTTT.